These 20 T cell receptor beta chains came from one sample sequenced in a study of T cell clones after liver transplantation. Measured with immunoSEQ multiplex PCR; TCRdb has only the in-frame clones, and not every one. The table has roughly 40,000 clones, around 84% seen once. Sequencing was performed on CD4+ T cells from blood, taken 24 months after liver transplant. The receptors derive from a human patient who received a liver transplant. Some T cells may be graft donor cells.

This clone has a handful of counts. This chain joins TRBV6-6 and TRBJ2-1; 8 nucleotides match TRBD2. The CDR3 runs to 13 residues. V trimming: 10 bases; J trimming: 9 bases; junction bases outside the gene matches: 11. From germline, CDR1 is MNHNY and CDR2 SVGAGI (reference sequence). DNA of the CDR3: TGTGCCACCGGGGGCCTCGCGGGGGGTGAGCAGTTCTTC. Its protein is CATGGLAGGEQFF.

This chain connects TRBV9 to TRBJ1-2; tentatively, D is TRBD1 (5 bases). CDR3 length: 17 amino acids. From germline, CDR1 is SGDLS and CDR2 YYNGEE. Trimming stripped 3 bases from V and 4 bases from J, with 22 bases between. CDR3 in amino acids: CASSADGHLLSLYGYTF. DNA of the CDR3: TGTGCCAGCAGCGCCGATGGACACCTCCTATCCCTCTATGGCTACACCTTC.

V usage is TRBV4-1 and J usage is TRBJ2-1; no clear D gene. The CDR3 consists of 14 residues. Per the germline V gene, CDR1 is MGHRA and CDR2 is YSYEKL. Deletions cut 1 base from V and 4 bases from J, with 8 bases between. The DNA for the CDR3 is TGCGCCAGCAGCCAAGGCCCTACATACAATGAGCAGTTCTTC. Its protein product is CASSQGPTYNEQFF.

The CDR3 DNA sequence: TGTGCCAGCTCCCCCCTTGAGACTGAAGCTTTCTTT. This translates into CASSPLETEAFF. V usage is TRBV18 and J usage is TRBJ1-1; D is uncertain. The CDR3 has 12 residues. V was shortened by 6 bases and J by 5 bases, with 10 bases between the two germline ends. CDR1 is KGHSH and CDR2 is LQKENI in the germline V gene.

This chain links TRBV5-1 with TRBJ2-3, with TRBD1 matching over 9 bases. The CDR3 totals 15 residues. CDR1 is SGHRS, CDR2 YFSETQ, per germline. V shed 0 bases, J shed 3 bases, and the junction held 2 bases outside the gene matches. CDR3 protein: CASSLGGTGTDTQYF. CDR3 DNA: TGCGCCAGCAGCTTGGGAGGGACAGGGACAGATACGCAGTATTTT.

The rearrangement uses TRBV2 and TRBJ2-1; 10 positions match TRBD2. The CDR3 extends over 15 amino acids. Trimming took 6 bases from V and 6 from J; bases not matched to a gene: 8. Germline V gene data show CDR1 as SNHLY and CDR2 as FYNNEI. As DNA, the CDR3 is TGTGCCAGCAGGTGGGCTAGCGGGAGTAGCAATGAGCAGTTCTTC. The encoded protein is CASRWASGSSNEQFF.

This chain links TRBV5-6 with TRBJ1-5, with D uncertain. The V gene's germline CDR1 is SGHDT and CDR2 YYEEEE. V was clipped by 4 bases and J by 4 bases, with 12 bases between them. This CDR3 has 14 amino acids. In nucleotides, the CDR3 is TGTGCCAGCAGCAGGTTCGCCCTTAATCAGCCCCAGCATTTT. Encoded protein: CASSRFALNQPQHF.

V and J are TRBV19 and TRBJ2-5, with 7 nucleotides matching TRBD1. This CDR3 has 15 amino acids. Trimming removed 6 bases from V and 4 bases from J; junction bases left unmatched: 11. The V gene's germline CDR1 is LNHDA and CDR2 SQIVND (reference sequence). The CDR3 nucleotides read TGTGCCAGTAGAAAGGGGGCAGCGACCCCAGAGACCCAGTACTTC. Translated, it gives CASRKGAATPETQYF.

The genes are TRBV30 and TRBJ2-4; D gene ambiguous. The germline CDR1 and CDR2 sequences are GTSNPN and SVGIG (reference sequence). The CDR3 sequence is 11 residues long. The V end was cut by 5 bases, the J end by 6 bases, with 8 bases between. CDR3 amino acids: CAWEGGNIQYF. Here the CDR3 DNA reads TGTGCCTGGGAAGGTGGAAACATTCAGTACTTC.

V is TRBV10-3 and J is TRBJ2-7; D not resolved. The CDR3 is 14 amino acids. Germline CDR1 reads ENHRY; CDR2 reads SYGVKD. With 0 bases removed from V and 3 bases from J, the gap between germline ends came to 9 bases. The CDR3 protein is CAISESGSRYEQYF. The DNA for the CDR3 is TGTGCCATCAGTGAGTCTGGCAGTCGCTACGAGCAGTACTTC.

The rearrangement joins TRBV18 to TRBJ2-1, with TRBD2 as a possible D gene (6 bases). The CDR3 has 17 amino acids. Germline loops: CDR1 KGHSH, CDR2 LQKENI. Trimming removed 4 bases at V and 1 base at J, with 17 bases between. This chain's CDR3 is CASSLDLTGGSYNEQFF. CDR3 sequence (DNA): TGTGCCAGCTCACTCGACTTAACTGGGGGGTCCTACAATGAGCAGTTCTTC.

This clone occurred once. V is TRBV7-6 and J is TRBJ1-6; the D is unclear. This CDR3 is built from 17 residues. Trimming removed 5 bases from V and 1 base from J, with 15 bases in between. CDR1 is SGHVS and CDR2 is FNYEAQ in the germline V gene. CDR3 in amino acids: CASSPRVLGSYNSPLHF. DNA of the CDR3: TGTGCCAGCAGCCCTAGGGTTTTGGGGTCCTATAATTCACCCCTCCACTTT.

A single count supports this clone. The chain employs TRBV7-3 and TRBJ1-4, with 11 bases identical to TRBD1. The CDR3 sequence is 14 residues long. Germline V CDR1 and CDR2: SGHTA, FQGTGA. Trimming removed 4 bases from V and 6 bases from J; junction bases left unmatched: 1. The CDR3: CASSSGQGDEKLFF. The CDR3 DNA sequence: TGTGCCAGCAGCTCGGGACAGGGGGATGAAAAACTGTTTTTT.

This chain uses TRBV19 with TRBJ2-1; a possible D gene is TRBD2 (6 bases). V lost 6 bases and J 0 bases, leaving 12 bases between the germline ends. Germline V gives CDR1 LNHDA, CDR2 SQIVND (reference sequence). This CDR3 has 15 amino acids. CDR3 amino acids: CASREGPNSYNEQFF. DNA of the CDR3: TGTGCCAGTAGGGAGGGACCGAACTCCTACAATGAGCAGTTCTTC.

This chain connects TRBV14 to TRBJ2-1; the D gene is possibly TRBD2 (6 bases). V was trimmed by 3 bases and J by 0 bases, leaving 9 bases between them. The CDR3 contains 15 residues. Per germline, CDR1 SGHDN and CDR2 FVKESK. The CDR3 reads CASSQRGPSYNEQFF. The CDR3 DNA follows: TGTGCCAGCAGCCAGCGGGGCCCCTCCTACAATGAGCAGTTCTTC.

Here the CDR3 reads CASSQDARGLQPQHF. Here the CDR3 DNA reads TGCGCCAGCAGCCAAGATGCCAGGGGGCTGCAGCCCCAGCATTTT. This rearrangement joins TRBV4-3 to TRBJ1-5; 8 nucleotides align to TRBD1. The CDR3 sequence is 15 residues long. Unmatched junction bases numbered 5, after V lost 0 bases and J lost 7 bases. From germline, CDR1 is LGHNA and CDR2 YSLEER.

The V call is TRBV10-1, the J call TRBJ1-2; D uncertain. The CDR3 contains 13 residues. With 4 bases removed from V and 0 bases from J, the gap between germline ends came to 6 bases. Germline-derived CDR1 and CDR2 are WNHNN and SYGVQD (reference sequence). The CDR3 DNA follows: TGCGCCAGCAGTGCCGGGGCTAACTATGGCTACACCTTC. It specifies CASSAGANYGYTF.

The sample holds one count of this clone. The J gene is TRBJ1-1, the V gene TRBV4-1; no reliable D call. Looked up from germline, CDR1 is MGHRA and CDR2 is YSYEKL. The V end was cut by 6 bases, the J end by 0 bases, with 11 bases between. The CDR3 length is 14 residues. The DNA for the CDR3 is TGCGCCAGCAGGGGTGTTACAATGAACACTGAAGCTTTCTTT. Protein: CASRGVTMNTEAFF.

The V and J genes are TRBV7-9 and TRBJ1-5; 7 bases agree with TRBD1. Trimming took 5 bases from V and 6 from J; bases not matched to a gene: 13. Looked up from germline, CDR1 is SEHNR and CDR2 is FQNEAQ (reference sequence). The CDR3 totals 16 residues. CDR3 protein: CASSPEGGGSGQPQHF. The CDR3, as DNA: TGTGCCAGCAGCCCGGAGGGAGGGGGCAGCGGTCAGCCCCAGCATTTT.

CDR3 DNA sequence: TGTGCCAGCAGTGAATTTAGTGGACTCTCAGGCATTCAGTACTTC. Its protein product is CASSEFSGLSGIQYF. The chain recombines TRBV6-1 with TRBJ2-4; D might be TRBD2 (5 bases). Trimming took off 2 bases at V and 9 bases at J, with 17 bases between the two ends. Germline assignment: CDR1 MNHNS and CDR2 SASEGT. This CDR3 contains 15 residues.